The subject of this entry is one T cell receptor beta chain. Its target antigen remains unknown. Base qualities are not at hand, and no much larger clone is one base apart. These data are taken from a study of persistence of HIV-infected CD4 T cells (dated by TCRdb to 2018 to 2020). Regarding the study in general: Participants had been on suppressive ART for a median of 8 years. Peripheral blood samples of up to about 180 mL were collected at multiple time points, except for two participants, who underwent leukapheresis at a single time point. Anti-CD3/anti-CD28 stimulation activated a higher proportion of cells, with a lower memory fraction, than antigen stimulation. CMV- and HIV-1 Gag-responding CD4+ T cells were isolated from ART-treated individuals so that antigen-driven clonal expansion of HIV-1-infected cells could be examined. The TCR cluster analysis across participants included 8 participants for CMV and over 5 participants for Gag. The clonality of all cells in each sorted population was assessed by TCRbeta sequencing, whereas the clonality of infected cells was assessed by proviral sequencing.

Including cysteine and phenylalanine, the CDR3 has 15 amino acids. Only the CDR3 DNA stays, 45 bases, in frame from base 1. From the germline V gene, CDR1 is MNHEY and CDR2 is SVGAGI. Trimming takes 6 bases off V and 0 bases off J; junction bases not matched to a gene: 2. The immunoSEQ hsTCRB assay version 4 in survey mode was used to sequence TCRbeta repertoires from genomic DNA. Genomic DNA was diluted to roughly 10 ng/uL, and up to roughly 1 ug per sample was used for TCRbeta sequencing. In the paper's pipeline: TCRbeta data analysis was done in ImmunoSeq Analyzer 3.0, and diversity was calculated on productive nucleotide rearrangements. The improved Chao index was used to estimate lower-bound TCR diversity, and the Gini coefficient was used to estimate clonality using the Immunarch R package. Nucleotide rearrangements that differed but encoded the same CDR3beta amino acid sequence were counted as separate clonotypes. TCRbeta sequences significantly enriched in antigen-responding cells relative to anti-CD3/anti-CD28-activated cells were identified by differential abundance analysis. Using predicted peptide-MHC specificity as the basis, GLIPH2 grouped TCRs into clusters, both for each participant individually and for the merged data sets that combined participants. As stored in TCRdb, this immuneACCESS dataset retains in-frame rearrangements with V and J assigned. A fraction of the clones does not appear; measured against another copy, unresolved V genes explain less than half of the discrepancy, and the remainder lacks a known reason. The V and J calls and clone size come from that table; D and trimming were worked out from the DNA. The sample table contains roughly 41,000 clones; only one count was recorded for roughly 87% of them. The leading ten clones occupy about 1.3% of the sample.

The treatment or condition label for this specimen denotes: suppressive antiretroviral therapy. Cells were stimulated with anti-CD3/anti-CD28 magnetic beads as a nonspecific positive control representing the CD4+ T cell repertoire. Responding CD4+ T cells were sorted by upregulation of both CD40 ligand and CD69. Participants were HIV-1-infected adults who started suppressive ART during chronic infection. For at least 4 years, participants had undetectable plasma HIV-1 RNA, below 50 copies/mL. To be included, participants needed a CD4+ T cell count above 400 cells/uL and a positive CMV serology. Before stimulation, PBMCs were isolated using density centrifugation and then depleted of CD8+ T cells. For approximately 18 hours, the CD8-depleted PBMCs were stimulated with anti-CD28/CD49d costimulation, a CD40-blocking antibody, and enfuvirtide to prevent new infections. Cell sorting was performed on a Beckman Coulter MoFlo Legacy or XDP sorter, and dead cells were excluded with propidium iodide. The QIAamp DNA Mini Kit was used for genomic DNA extraction from samples above one million cells, and the Quick-DNA Microprep Kit was used otherwise.

Here is what the overall study found, with its caveats: Significantly lower TCRbeta richness was observed in CMV- and Gag-responding cells than in anti-CD3/anti-CD28-responding cells, and higher oligoclonality was observed in CMV-responding cells than in CD3/CD28-stimulated and Gag-responding cells. Only a small number of individuals took part in the study, and only a limited range of antigens was tested. Restriction of bulk TCR analyses to the rare CMV-responding cells that actually carried HIV-1 proviruses was not possible. Antigen-responding cells were enriched for expanded CDR3beta sequences that were degenerate, which suggests that CD4+ responses to CMV and Gag underwent convergent selection. TCR oligoclonality correlated with proviral oligoclonality within the same sorted populations.

The source is an adult man with HIV who was CMV-seropositive. This material consisted of CD4+ T cells sorted from PBMCs after roughly 18-hour stimulation, taken from a patient who received antiretroviral therapy. The cell subset or site label corresponds to: CD40L+CD69+ CD4 T cells responding to anti-CD3/anti-CD28 beads, representing the overall repertoire. Recombination joined TRBV6-5 with TRBJ1-4; 9 junctional bases match TRBD1. The DNA reads as follows: TGTGCCAGCAGCCGGACAGGGGCAACTAATGAAAAACTGTTTTTT. Translated, this gives CASSRTGATNEKLFF.